The entry below describes one T cell receptor (beta chain). No antigen is known for it. Assay: immunoSEQ multiplex PCR; the TCRdb copy retains only in-frame clones and omits some. The sample contains some 150,000 clones, about 91% of which appear only once. The sample is drawn from a study of T cell responses to AZD1222 COVID-19 vaccine. Study-wide findings and caveats: Baseline seropositivity characterized only six or seven AZD1222 recipients. Increased Spike-specific TCR breadth and depth were observed after two AZD1222 doses. At 160-218 and 743-854, vaccine-associated CD4 TCRs were dominant, and they spanned spike. The donor cohort was predominantly white British with a female majority, and clonal diversity may have been underestimated.

Germline loops: CDR1 SGHTS, CDR2 YDEGEE. The CDR3 runs 16 residues. The trim removed 5 bases at V and 3 bases at J, leaving 13 bases unmatched. The V and J genes are TRBV5-8 and TRBJ1-1; 7 bases agree with TRBD1. Sequenced material: peripheral blood, taken on day 0 of AZD1222 vaccination. This sequence originates from an adult in good health. CDR3 in DNA: TGTGCCAGCAGGCGCTTCGGGACAGACCGGGACACTGAAGCTTTCTTT. As protein: CASRRFGTDRDTEAFF.